What follows are 30 T cell receptor beta chains derived from one specimen sequenced in a study of regulatory T cells in long-lasting Graves disease. Time point specified: newly diagnosed GD, antithyroid drugs for less than 3 months. PBMCs provided the RNA from which the TCR library was made. Through Arm-PCR of CDR3 regions and iRepertoire HTBI primers, TCR beta libraries were built. Via MiXCR, TCRdb re-called the multiplex PCR reads, giving one row per CDR3 protein. This table has approximately 480,000 distinct CDR3 sequences, roughly 17% appearing once. These sequences were also reported in another study, on T cells in Graves' hyperthyroidism and ophthalmopathy.

The material sequenced was peripheral blood mononuclear cells (PBMCs), taken at new diagnosis, from a patient treated with antithyroid drugs. The receptors were gathered from a man aged 35-49 years with Graves disease.

Comments on this clonotype: This may arise from a read error, as a much more abundant clone is one base away. CDR3 coding DNA: TGTGCCAGCAGCGCCCCAGCGGGAGGGCCCTACGAGCAGTACTTC. Encoded protein: CASSAPAGGPYEQYF. The chain employs TRBV7-9 and TRBJ2-7; 10 bases align to TRBD2. CDR1 is SEHNR and CDR2 is FQNEAQ in the germline V gene (reference sequence). There are 15 residues in the CDR3. The V gene end was trimmed by 5 bases and the J gene end by 2 bases; junction bases not matched to a gene: 6.

This clonotype has at least ten counts. This chain uses TRBV29-1 with TRBJ2-5; no definite D call. Trimming left V 4 bases short and J 2 bases short, with 8 bases between. Germline CDR1 reads SQVTM; CDR2 reads ANQGSEA. The CDR3 is 12 residues long. CDR3 amino acids: CSVVGLQETQYF. DNA of the CDR3: TGCAGCGTTGTGGGCTTGCAAGAGACCCAGTACTTC.

The sample holds many counts of this clonotype. In DNA form, the CDR3 reads TGTGCCAGCAGCCCTACCAGATCAGGGGGCTTATATGGCTACACCTTC. Translation gives CASSPTRSGGLYGYTF. The rearrangement joins TRBV3-1 to TRBJ1-2; 8 positions match TRBD1. CDR1 is LGHDT and CDR2 is YNNKEL in the germline V gene (reference sequence). The trim removed 4 bases at V and 5 bases at J, leaving 12 bases unmatched. This CDR3 is 16 amino acids long.

This clonotype was found many times. The genes are TRBV11-2 and TRBJ2-7; TRBD1 might be the D (6 bases). Trimming took off 1 base at V and 2 bases at J, with 12 bases between the two ends. There are 15 residues in the CDR3. Germline V gene data show CDR1 as SGHAT and CDR2 as FQNNGV. The CDR3 reads CASSLAGDDAYEQYF. As DNA, the CDR3 is TGTGCCAGCAGCTTAGCAGGGGACGACGCCTACGAGCAGTACTTC. The full variable domain, in which reference TRBV11-2 and TRBJ2-7 provide the parts outside the CDR3, is EAGVAQSPRYKIIEKRQSVAFWCNPISGHATLYWYQQILGQGPKLLIQFQNNGVVDDSQLPKDRFSAERLKGVDSTLKIQPAKLEDSAVYLCASSLAGDDAYEQYFGPGTRLTVT.

This clonotype was recorded at least ten times. The chain combines TRBV5-1 with TRBJ2-3, with D uncertain. Germline CDR1 reads SGHRS; CDR2 reads YFSETQ. The CDR3 totals 14 residues. V shed 2 bases and J shed 3 bases, with 10 bases lying between them. The DNA for the CDR3 is TGCGCCAGCAGCTTTGACAAAAGAACAGATACGCAGTATTTT. Protein product: CASSFDKRTDTQYF.

This clonotype appeared many times. The J gene is TRBJ2-1, the V gene TRBV6-2 or TRBV6-3; 7 positions agree with TRBD1. Trimming at V came to 8 bases and at J to 4 bases, leaving 11 bases not matched to a gene. Per the germline V gene, CDR1 is MNHEY and CDR2 is SVGEGT. The CDR3 loop spans 15 amino acids. The CDR3 DNA reads as TGTGCCAGCCGTTTAACAGGGGTGGCTTACAATGAGCAGTTCTTC. It codes for CASRLTGVAYNEQFF.

This clonotype turned up a few times. The chain is built from TRBV4-1 and TRBJ1-1; a weak D match, TRBD1 (5 bases). V was shortened by 0 bases and J by 1 base, with 9 bases between the two germline ends. Germline assignment: CDR1 MGHRA and CDR2 YSYEKL. This CDR3 comprises 15 residues. The CDR3 region is CASSQDGGGNTEAFF. CDR3 nucleotide sequence: TGCGCCAGCAGCCAAGACGGGGGGGGGAACACTGAAGCTTTCTTT.

This chain links TRBV6-1 with TRBJ2-7, with D perhaps given as TRBD1 or TRBD2 (5 bases each). The CDR3 is 15 amino acids. V gave up 3 bases and J gave up 5 bases, with 17 bases separating them. Germline CDR1 and CDR2: MNHNS and SASEGT. The CDR3 reads CASSESGPRVHEQYF. Here the CDR3 DNA reads TGTGCCAGCAGTGAGTCGGGACCGAGGGTGCACGAGCAGTACTTC.

In this sample, this clonotype turned up a few times. The chain employs TRBV20-1 and TRBJ2-7; weak D call: TRBD1 (5 bases). Germline-derived CDR1 and CDR2 are DFQATT and SNEGSKA (reference sequence). CDR3 length: 15 residues. V gave up 0 bases and J gave up 2 bases, with 14 bases separating them. CDR3 protein: CSARDRQGSPYEQYF. CDR3 DNA sequence: TGCAGTGCTAGAGATAGGCAGGGTAGCCCCTACGAGCAGTACTTC.

This clonotype occurred many times. CDR3 bases: TGTGCCAGCAGACTAGCGCTCTCCTACGAGCAGTACTTC. Protein product: CASRLALSYEQYF. This chain uses TRBV2 with TRBJ2-7; 7 bases line up with TRBD2. CDR3 length equals 13 residues. The germline V gene encodes CDR1 SNHLY and CDR2 FYNNEI. The junction had 2 bases not matched to a gene; V was cut back by 6 bases and J by 0 bases.

The chain uses TRBV12-3 or TRBV12-4 and TRBJ2-2; 9 bases align to TRBD2. After removal of 6 bases from V and 6 bases from J, the junction contained 8 bases not matched to a gene. The CDR3 contains 15 residues. CDR3 sequence reads: CASRESGRQAGELFF. Written as DNA, the CDR3 is TGTGCCAGCAGGGAAAGCGGGAGGCAAGCCGGGGAGCTGTTTTTT.

This clonotype came up many times. One junction end does not reproduce the germline sequence, and a read error may be involved. The CDR3 sequence is CASSWGTDSSQFF. As DNA, the CDR3 is TGTGCCAGCAGCTGGGGGACGGACTCATCGCAGTTCTTC. The chain uses TRBV5-1 and TRBJ2-1; TRBD1 or TRBD2 may be the D gene (5 bases each). CDR1 is SGHRS, CDR2 YFSETQ, per germline. This CDR3 contains 13 residues.

V is TRBV15 and J is TRBJ2-1, with 16 bases identical to TRBD2. CDR1 and CDR2 (germline): LNHNV, YYDKDF (reference sequence). Trimming took 8 bases from V and 6 from J; bases not matched to a gene: 4. The CDR3 has 15 amino acids. The CDR3, as DNA: TGTGCCACCGGGACTAGCGGGAGGGTGGGCAATGAGCAGTTCTTC. Amino acid sequence: CATGTSGRVGNEQFF.

Ten or more counts support this clonotype. The chain has TRBV6-1 and TRBJ2-7; D unresolved. CDR3 length equals 11 residues. Trimming took 8 bases from V and 0 from J, leaving 5 bases between them. CDR1 is MNHNS and CDR2 is SASEGT in the germline V gene. Here the CDR3 reads CASYSSYEQYF. DNA for the CDR3: TGTGCCAGCTATAGCTCCTACGAGCAGTACTTC.

This rearrangement joins TRBV6-1 to TRBJ2-3, with D tentatively TRBD1 (6 bases). Trimming took off 4 bases at V and 1 base at J, with 12 bases between the two ends. Germline V gene sequence: CDR1 MNHNS, CDR2 SASEGT. The length of the CDR3 is 15 residues. DNA of the CDR3: TGTGCCAGCAGTGCGTTCGGACAGCGCACAGATACGCAGTATTTT. This encodes CASSAFGQRTDTQYF.

This clonotype was found a few times. The rearrangement uses TRBV28 and TRBJ2-5; tentatively, D is TRBD1 or TRBD2 (5 bases each). The CDR3 consists of 12 residues. The V gene lost 7 bases and the J gene lost 2 bases, with 8 bases spanning the gap. In germline, CDR1 is MDHEN, CDR2 SYDVKM. The CDR3 here is CASIGAQETQYF. The CDR3 DNA reads as TGTGCCAGCATCGGGGCTCAAGAGACCCAGTACTTC.

This clonotype was counted many times. The chain combines TRBV28 with TRBJ2-2; 8 bases align to TRBD1. The CDR3 extends over 15 amino acids. The V segment lost 5 bases and the J segment 3 bases; nucleotides outside the gene matches: 5. The germline CDR1 and CDR2 sequences are MDHEN and SYDVKM. CDR3 coding DNA: TGTGCCAGCAGTCCTGGACAGGGATACACCGGGGAGCTGTTTTTT. Translating it yields CASSPGQGYTGELFF. The full variable domain, completed using reference TRBV28 and TRBJ2-2, is DVKVTQSSRYLVKRTGEKVFLECVQDMDHENMFWYRQDPGLGLRLIYFSYDVKMKEKGDIPEGYSVSREKKERFSLILESASTNQTSMYLCASSPGQGYTGELFFGEGSRLTVL.

The CDR3 nucleotides are TGTGCCAGCAGGATGACAGGGGATGCGTGGACCGGGGAGCTGTTTTTT. Encoded protein: CASRMTGDAWTGELFF. This rearrangement joins TRBV6-1 to TRBJ2-2, with 8 bases fitting TRBD1. The V gene's germline CDR1 is MNHNS and CDR2 SASEGT. CDR3 length: 16 residues. Germline trimming cut 6 bases from V and 5 bases from J; bases unmatched to any gene: 11.

This clonotype was recorded at least ten times. V usage is TRBV28 and J usage is TRBJ2-7; D remains ambiguous. The V end was cut by 2 bases, the J end by 1 base, with 6 bases between. Germline CDR1 MDHEN, CDR2 SYDVKM. This CDR3 contains 13 residues. The CDR3 sequence is CASSLIPSYEQYF. The CDR3, as DNA: TGTGCCAGCAGTTTAATCCCATCCTACGAGCAGTACTTC. Full variable domain (rest looked up from reference TRBV28 and TRBJ2-7): DVKVTQSSRYLVKRTGEKVFLECVQDMDHENMFWYRQDPGLGLRLIYFSYDVKMKEKGDIPEGYSVSREKKERFSLILESASTNQTSMYLCASSLIPSYEQYFGPGTRLTVT.

Many counts were recorded for this clonotype. V usage is TRBV2 and J usage is TRBJ2-1, with 8 positions matching TRBD2. Trimming took 8 bases from V and 3 from J; bases not matched to a gene: 6. Germline CDR1 and CDR2: SNHLY and FYNNEI. The CDR3 spans 14 residues. The CDR3 DNA reads as TGTGCCAGCGCACGGGCGGGAGGCTACAATGAGCAGTTCTTC. As protein: CASARAGGYNEQFF. The full variable domain, with the rest looked up from reference TRBV2 and TRBJ2-1, is EPEVTQTPSHQVTQMGQEVILRCVPISNHLYFYWYRQILGQKVEFLVSFYNNEISEKSEIFDDQFSVERPDGSNFTLKIRSTKLEDSAMYFCASARAGGYNEQFFGPGTRLTVL.

This rearrangement joins TRBV4-1 to TRBJ1-2; D might be TRBD1 (6 bases). Deletions cut 1 base from V and 4 bases from J, with 16 bases between. The CDR3 is 16 residues long. Germline V gene sequence: CDR1 MGHRA, CDR2 YSYEKL. The DNA of the CDR3 is TGCGCCAGCAGCCAAGTGTGGCAGGGGACCGGCTATGGCTACACCTTC. This codes for CASSQVWQGTGYGYTF.

The chain combines TRBV10-3 with TRBJ2-7, with D perhaps being TRBD1 or TRBD2 (5 bases each). Germline values: CDR1 ENHRY, CDR2 SYGVKD. The CDR3 length is 16 residues. V was trimmed by 0 bases and J by 2 bases, leaving 14 bases between them. DNA for the CDR3: TGTGCCATCAGTGAGTCTTCGAGGGGCAGCCCCTACGAGCAGTACTTC. Translating it yields CAISESSRGSPYEQYF.

The chain combines TRBV29-1 with TRBJ2-7; 13 bases match TRBD2. This CDR3 has 16 amino acids. V lost 7 bases to trimming and J lost 0 bases; unmatched junction nucleotides: 9. Germline V lookup: CDR1 SQVTM, CDR2 ANQGSEA. CDR3 nucleotides: TGCAGCGCCGTCGGACTAGCGGGAGCCAGCTCCTACGAGCAGTACTTC. It translates to CSAVGLAGASSYEQYF.

The gene calls are TRBV20-1 and TRBJ2-7, with unresolved D. The V end lost 7 bases, the J end lost 3 bases, and 10 bases lay between the germline ends. CDR1 and CDR2 from the germline V gene are DFQATT and SNEGSKA (reference sequence). This CDR3 is 11 amino acids long. CDR3 nucleotides: TGCAGTGGTGGATTACTCTACGAGCAGTACTTC. It specifies CSGGLLYEQYF.

The chain carries TRBV5-5 and TRBJ2-7; D is possibly TRBD1 or TRBD2 (6 bases each). CDR1 is SGHKS, CDR2 YYEKEE, per germline (reference sequence). With 5 bases removed from V and 4 bases from J, the gap between germline ends came to 16 bases. The CDR3 contains 14 residues. Here the CDR3 DNA reads TGTGCCAGCAGTTTGATCACGGGGGCGTACGAGCAGTACTTC. This translates into CASSLITGAYEQYF.

This clonotype occurred many times. The chain links TRBV3-1 to TRBJ1-5; D gene uncertain. V lost 3 bases to trimming and J lost 3 bases, with 9 bases between them. CDR1 is LGHDT and CDR2 is YNNKEL in the germline V gene (reference sequence). The length of the CDR3 is 14 residues. CDR3 amino acids: CASSQAADNQPQHF. DNA of the CDR3: TGTGCCAGCAGCCAGGCGGCAGACAATCAGCCCCAGCATTTT. Complete variable domain (other parts from reference TRBV3-1 and TRBJ1-5): DTAVSQTPKYLVTQMGNDKSIKCEQNLGHDTMYWYKQDSKKFLKIMFSYNNKELIINETVPNRFSPKSPDKAHLNLHINSLELGDSAVYFCASSQAADNQPQHFGDGTRLSIL.

In this sample, this clonotype turned up a few times. The J gene is TRBJ1-5, the V gene TRBV19, with TRBD1 matching 9 bases. After removal of 11 bases from V and 6 bases from J, the junction contained 11 bases not matched to a gene. The CDR3 length is 14 residues. Germline V gives CDR1 LNHDA, CDR2 SQIVND (reference sequence). CDR3 residues: CASGGQGGGQPQHF. In DNA, the CDR3 is TGTGCCTCGGGGGGACAGGGAGGGGGTCAGCCCCAGCATTTT.

This rearrangement joins TRBV4-1 to TRBJ1-1; D uncertain. Germline CDR1 MGHRA, CDR2 YSYEKL. CDR3 length: 13 residues. The germline V and J ends were trimmed by 0 bases and 11 bases, with 13 bases remaining between them. The CDR3 DNA reads as TGCGCCAGCAGCCAAGATCTGAGGGAGTGGGCTTTCTTT. Protein sequence: CASSQDLREWAFF.

This clonotype occurred many times. The V gene is TRBV2, the J gene TRBJ2-7; the D is unclear. V was trimmed by 3 bases and J by 0 bases, leaving 3 bases between them. The CDR3 runs to 12 residues. Germline CDR1 SNHLY, CDR2 FYNNEI. CDR3: CASSDSSYEQYF. The CDR3 coding sequence is TGTGCCAGCAGTGACAGCTCCTACGAGCAGTACTTC.

This clonotype was found a few times. The chain is built from TRBV2 and TRBJ2-7; 9 bases line up with TRBD1. The CDR3 length is 14 residues. Germline CDR1 reads SNHLY; CDR2 reads FYNNEI. Trimming at V came to 6 bases and at J to 2 bases, leaving 5 bases not matched to a gene. CDR3 nucleotide sequence: TGTGCCAGCAGGAAGGACAGGGGAACCTACGAGCAGTACTTC. Amino acids: CASRKDRGTYEQYF.